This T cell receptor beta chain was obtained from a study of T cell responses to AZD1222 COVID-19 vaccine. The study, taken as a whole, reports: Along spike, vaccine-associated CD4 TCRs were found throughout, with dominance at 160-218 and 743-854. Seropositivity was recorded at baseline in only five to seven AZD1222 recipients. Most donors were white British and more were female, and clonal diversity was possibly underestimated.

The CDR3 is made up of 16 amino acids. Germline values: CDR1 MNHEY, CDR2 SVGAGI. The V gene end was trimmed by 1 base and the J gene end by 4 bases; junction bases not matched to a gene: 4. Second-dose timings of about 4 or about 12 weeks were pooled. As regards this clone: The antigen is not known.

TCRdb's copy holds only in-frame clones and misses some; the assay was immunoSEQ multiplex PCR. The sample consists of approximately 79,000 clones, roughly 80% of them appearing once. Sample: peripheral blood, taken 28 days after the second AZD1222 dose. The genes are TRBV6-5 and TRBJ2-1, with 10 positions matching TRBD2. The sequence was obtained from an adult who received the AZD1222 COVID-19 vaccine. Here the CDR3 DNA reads TGTGCCAGCAGTTACTGGGGGACTAGCGATTACAATGAGCAGTTCTTC. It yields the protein CASSYWGTSDYNEQFF.